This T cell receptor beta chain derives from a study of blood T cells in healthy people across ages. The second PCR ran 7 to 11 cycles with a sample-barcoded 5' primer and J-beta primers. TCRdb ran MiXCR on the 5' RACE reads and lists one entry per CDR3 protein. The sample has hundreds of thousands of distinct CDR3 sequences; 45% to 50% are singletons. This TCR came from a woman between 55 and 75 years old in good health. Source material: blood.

The CDR3: CASSQDPGLGTGELFF. Here the CDR3 DNA reads TGCGCCAGCAGCCAAGATCCGGGACTGGGCACCGGGGAGCTGTTTTTT. This sequence joins TRBV4-3 and TRBJ2-2, with D perhaps matching TRBD2 (6 bases). Germline loops: CDR1 LGHNA, CDR2 YSLEER. This CDR3 is built from 16 residues. V dropped 0 bases and J dropped 4 bases, with 12 bases sitting between them.